This T cell receptor (beta chain) was documented in a study of blood T cells in healthy people across ages. Study-wide results and caveats: There were more naive CD4+ cells and higher diversity in long-lived donors than in aged donors. Age brought a roughly linear fall in TCR beta diversity measured per million T cells. Estimates based on one million T cells were treated as lower bounds.

For the second PCR, which ran for 7 to 11 cycles, a sample-barcoded 5' primer and a J-beta primer mix were used. The template-switch adaptor was a 5' adaptor with 12 random nucleotides. It tagged each cDNA molecule. In TCRdb, the 5' RACE reads were re-called with MiXCR into one record per CDR3 protein. The sample holds hundreds of thousands of distinct CDR3 sequences; about 32% are singletons and the top ten take 15%. The V gene lost 4 bases and the J gene lost 3 bases, with 19 bases spanning the gap. The CDR3 is 17 amino acids. The germline V gene has CDR1 SGHVS and CDR2 FQNEAQ. This clonotype was seen a few times. Its antigen is still unknown.

Specimen: blood. The chain links TRBV7-8 to TRBJ1-5; tentatively, D is TRBD1 (6 bases). The TCR originated in an elderly woman in good health. The CDR3 sequence is CASSSAGGLVFNQPQHF. As DNA, the CDR3 is TGTGCCAGCAGCTCCGCCGGGGGGCTCGTCTTCAATCAGCCCCAGCATTTT.